The 5 T cell receptor beta chains given below trace back to one sample, sequenced in a study of blood T cell repertoires in COVID-19. The protocol was immunoSEQ multiplex PCR, while the TCRdb copy is restricted to in-frame clones and leaves out a portion. Among some 300,000 clones listed, around 90% were seen once. Material: PBMCs or T cells enriched from blood (not recorded which). Source of these receptors: a woman aged 40 to 49 who had recovered from COVID-19.

The genes are TRBV5-4 and TRBJ2-2, with D unresolved. V gave up 2 bases and J gave up 4 bases, with 6 bases separating them. The CDR3 length is 13 residues. Germline-derived CDR1 and CDR2 are SGHNT and YYREEE (reference sequence). The CDR3 reads CASSFSITGELFF. The CDR3 DNA follows: TGTGCCAGCAGCTTTTCAATCACCGGGGAGCTGTTTTTT.

The V and J genes are TRBV5-4 and TRBJ1-6; 9 bases fit TRBD1. This CDR3 comprises 19 residues. Losses at the gene ends were 5 bases for V and 9 bases for J; bases not matched to a gene: 21. CDR1 and CDR2 from the germline V gene are SGHNT and YYREEE (reference sequence). CDR3 loop: CASRIGFDRTGEVGSPLHF. In DNA, the CDR3 is TGTGCCAGCAGGATAGGCTTCGACCGGACAGGGGAAGTAGGTTCACCCCTCCACTTT.

The chain joins TRBV7-9 to TRBJ1-6; 8 bases are a match to TRBD1. The CDR3 sequence is 17 residues long. The trim removed 1 base at V and 5 bases at J, leaving 7 bases unmatched. Germline CDR1 reads SEHNR; CDR2 reads FQNEAQ (reference sequence). CDR3 sequence (DNA): TGTGCCAGCAGCTTAGGTGCAGGGGGCGTCAATAATTCACCCCTCCACTTT. This encodes CASSLGAGGVNNSPLHF.

The CDR3 DNA is TGTGCCAGCAGCCAAGATCGCGGGGCGTGGGAGAGGAACAATGAGCAGTTCTTC. Its translation is CASSQDRGAWERNNEQFF. V usage is TRBV3-1 (or the pseudogene TRBV3-2) and J usage is TRBJ2-1, with TRBD2 as a possible D gene (6 bases). The germline V gene encodes CDR1 LGHDT and CDR2 YNNKEL (reference sequence). V was clipped by 0 bases and J by 5 bases, with 20 bases between them. This CDR3 has 18 residues.

The chain combines TRBV5-4 with TRBJ2-3, with D maybe TRBD2 (6 bases). V lost 4 bases, J lost 2 bases, and 14 bases lay in between. The CDR3 totals 15 residues. The V gene's germline CDR1 is SGHNT and CDR2 YYREEE (reference sequence). This CDR3 is CASSPDRGITDTQYF. The CDR3 DNA reads as TGTGCCAGCAGCCCGGATCGGGGGATCACAGATACGCAGTATTTT.